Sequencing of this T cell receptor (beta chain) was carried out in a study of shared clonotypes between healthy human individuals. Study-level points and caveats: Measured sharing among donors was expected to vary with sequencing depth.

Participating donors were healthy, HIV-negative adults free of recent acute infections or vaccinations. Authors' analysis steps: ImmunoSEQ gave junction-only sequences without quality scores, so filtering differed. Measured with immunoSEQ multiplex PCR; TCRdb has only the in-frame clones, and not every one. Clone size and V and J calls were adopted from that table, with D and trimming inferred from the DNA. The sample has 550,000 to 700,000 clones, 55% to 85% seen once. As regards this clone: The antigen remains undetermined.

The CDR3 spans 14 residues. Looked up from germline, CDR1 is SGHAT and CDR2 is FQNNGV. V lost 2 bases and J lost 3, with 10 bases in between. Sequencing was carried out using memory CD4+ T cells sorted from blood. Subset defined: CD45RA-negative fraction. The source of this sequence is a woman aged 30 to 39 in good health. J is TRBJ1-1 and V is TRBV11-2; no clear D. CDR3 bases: TGTGCCAGCAGCTTACCGATACCGTACACTGAAGCTTTCTTT. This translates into CASSLPIPYTEAFF.